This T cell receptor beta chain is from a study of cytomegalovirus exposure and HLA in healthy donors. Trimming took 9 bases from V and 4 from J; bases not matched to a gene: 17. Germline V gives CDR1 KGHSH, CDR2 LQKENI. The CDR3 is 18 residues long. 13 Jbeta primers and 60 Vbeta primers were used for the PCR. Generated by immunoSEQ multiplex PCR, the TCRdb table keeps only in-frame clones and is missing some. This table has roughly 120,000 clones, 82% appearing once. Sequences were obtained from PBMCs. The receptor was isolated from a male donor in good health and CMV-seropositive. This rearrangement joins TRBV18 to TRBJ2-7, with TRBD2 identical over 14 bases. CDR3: CASRTAGLAGGPLYEQYF. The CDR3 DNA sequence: TGTGCCAGTCGGACCGCCGGACTAGCGGGAGGCCCCTTATACGAGCAGTACTTC.